A selection of T cell receptor beta chains follows, all from one sample in a study of regulatory T cells in long-lasting Graves disease. TCRdb fed the multiplex PCR reads into MiXCR, producing one record per CDR3 protein. Here the sample spans 410,000 or so distinct CDR3 sequences, about 15% being singletons. This sample was shared with a second study, whose subject was T cells in Graves' hyperthyroidism and ophthalmopathy.

The sample was peripheral blood mononuclear cells (PBMCs), taken at new diagnosis, from a patient treated with antithyroid drugs. The receptors were sampled from a woman in her twenties or thirties with Graves disease. The CDR3 runs from the conserved cysteine through the conserved F or W. Fields, in order: CDR3 protein, CDR3 DNA, CDR3 length, V gene, clone size, J gene, D gene. D genes are given only for firm matches. Clone size is not always given. Where it is, it says once, few, many or a class for expanded clones.

CDR3aa: CASNQDTGRLYTF
CDR3nt: TGCGCCAGCAACCAAGATACCGGGCGGCTCTACACCTTC
len: 13
v_gene: TRBV4-1
abundance: NA
j_gene: TRBJ1-2
d_gene: NA

CDR3aa: CASSPMRWNTEAFF
CDR3nt: TGTGCCAGCTCACCAATGAGGTGGAACACTGAAGCTTTCTTT
len: 14
v_gene: TRBV18
abundance: many
j_gene: TRBJ1-1
d_gene: NA

CDR3aa: CASSQRRANYNEQFF
CDR3nt: TGTGCCAGCAGCCAAAGGAGGGCCAATTACAATGAGCAGTTCTTC
len: 15
v_gene: TRBV3-1
abundance: many
j_gene: TRBJ2-1
d_gene: NA

CDR3aa: CASSLISRPRETQYF
CDR3nt: TGTGCCAGCAGTTTAATTTCTAGACCACGAGAGACCCAGTACTTC
len: 15
v_gene: TRBV28
abundance: many
j_gene: TRBJ2-5
d_gene: NA

CDR3aa: CASRGPLGATDTQYF
CDR3nt: TGTGCCAGCAGGGGCCCGCTGGGAGCGACAGATACGCAGTATTTT
len: 15
v_gene: TRBV11-2
abundance: many
j_gene: TRBJ2-3
d_gene: NA

CDR3aa: CASSLGGTSGIYEQYF
CDR3nt: TGTGCCAGCAGCTTGGGGGGGACTAGCGGGATCTACGAGCAGTACTTC
len: 16
v_gene: TRBV5-4
abundance: few
j_gene: TRBJ2-7
d_gene: TRBD2

CDR3aa: CASRQSGLGTDTQYF
CDR3nt: TGTGCCAGTAGACAGTCAGGGTTGGGCACAGATACGCAGTATTTT
len: 15
v_gene: TRBV19
abundance: few
j_gene: TRBJ2-3
d_gene: NA

CDR3aa: CAISGGTGGSYEQYF
CDR3nt: TGTGCCATCAGTGGCGGGACAGGGGGTTCCTACGAGCAGTACTTC
len: 15
v_gene: TRBV10-3
abundance: NA
j_gene: TRBJ2-7
d_gene: TRBD1

CDR3aa: CASSTPSGRVNEQFF
CDR3nt: TGTGCCAGCAGTACCCCTAGCGGGAGGGTCAATGAGCAGTTCTTC
len: 15
v_gene: TRBV27
abundance: many
j_gene: TRBJ2-1
d_gene: TRBD2

CDR3aa: CASSPRGAETQYF
CDR3nt: TGTGCCAGCTCACCACGGGGGGCAGAGACCCAGTACTTC
len: 13
v_gene: TRBV18
abundance: few
j_gene: TRBJ2-5
d_gene: NA

CDR3aa: CASSQGTSGRAVEQYF
CDR3nt: TGTGCCAGCAGCCAAGGGACTAGCGGGAGGGCCGTCGAGCAGTACTTC
len: 16
v_gene: TRBV3-1
abundance: many
j_gene: TRBJ2-7
d_gene: TRBD2

CDR3aa: CASTRQVRYNEQFF
CDR3nt: TGTGCCAGCACGAGACAGGTCCGGTACAATGAGCAGTTCTTC
len: 14
v_gene: TRBV25-1
abundance: few
j_gene: TRBJ2-1
d_gene: NA